Here is one T cell receptor beta chain with its context. The CDR3 covers 18 residues. Germline trimming cut 0 bases from V and 0 bases from J; bases unmatched to any gene: 11. CDR1 is SGHDT, CDR2 YYEEEE, per germline. The data originate from a study of blood T cell repertoires in COVID-19. Method: immunoSEQ multiplex PCR; TCRdb's copy keeps in-frame clones and lacks some. The table shows 150,000 to 200,000 clones, with 80% occurring only once. Sequencing was carried out using PBMCs or T cells enriched from blood (not recorded which). V usage is TRBV5-6 and J usage is TRBJ1-1; 7 bases fit TRBD1. The receptor was derived from a man in his forties or fifties who had recovered from COVID-19. CDR3 in amino acids: CASSLGKGARRLNTEAFF. For the CDR3, the DNA is TGTGCCAGCAGCTTGGGAAAGGGGGCGAGACGCCTGAACACTGAAGCTTTCTTT. Based on the CDR3 plus reference TRBV5-6 and TRBJ1-1, the full variable domain is DAGVTQSPTHLIKTRGQQVTLRCSPKSGHDTVSWYQQALGQGPQFIFQYYEEEERQRGNFPDRFSGHQFPNYSSELNVNALLLGDSALYLCASSLGKGARRLNTEAFFGQGTRLTVV.